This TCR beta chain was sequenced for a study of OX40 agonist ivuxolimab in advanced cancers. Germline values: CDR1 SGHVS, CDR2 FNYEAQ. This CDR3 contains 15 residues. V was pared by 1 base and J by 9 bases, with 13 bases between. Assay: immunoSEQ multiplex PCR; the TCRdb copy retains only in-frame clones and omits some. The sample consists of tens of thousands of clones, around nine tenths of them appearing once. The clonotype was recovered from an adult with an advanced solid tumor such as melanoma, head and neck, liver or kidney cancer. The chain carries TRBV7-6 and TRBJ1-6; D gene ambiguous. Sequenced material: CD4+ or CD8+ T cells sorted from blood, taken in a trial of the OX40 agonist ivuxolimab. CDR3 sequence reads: CASSLVEGFGSPLHF. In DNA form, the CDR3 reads TGTGCCAGCAGCTTAGTGGAGGGCTTTGGTTCACCCCTCCACTTT.